This T cell receptor beta chain was sequenced during a study of T cell repertoires in cytomegalovirus infection. Background on the study: The public TCR beta signatures pointed to both CMV infection and matching HLA type.

Overall study results and limits: HLA-C-restricted CMV clonotypes gave the most frequent clonotype in two of eight donors.

On this clonotype itself: Its antigen is not identified.

Looked up from germline, CDR1 is MDHEN and CDR2 is SYDVKM. The ends lost 5 bases at V and 2 bases at J; junction bases unmatched: 3. This CDR3 spans 15 amino acids. TCRdb re-called the reads through MiXCR, storing one row per CDR3 protein. Of about 530,000 distinct CDR3 sequences in the sample, less than 30% were seen once. Sequenced: PBMCs. This chain joins TRBV28 and TRBJ2-2; 9 bases are shared with TRBD1. This TCR derives from a human donor in good health (CMV status not recorded). Some clones in this sample may be carry-over from other donors' samples. The CDR3 DNA reads TGTGCCAGCAGTAACAGGGGGCCAAACACCGGGGAGCTGTTTTTT. It specifies CASSNRGPNTGELFF.